This T cell receptor beta chain was retrieved from a study of OX40 agonist ivuxolimab in advanced cancers. About the study: Participants averaged about 66 years of age (range roughly 23 to 85) and were 82.7% male.

Study-wide results and caveats: No determination was made of the antigen specificity of the expanded peripheral T cells. Clonal expansion was seen in CD4+ and CD8+ blood T cells by week 6 at 0.1 to 3.0 mg/kg.

If patients had autoimmune disease history or systemic immunosuppression, they were excluded. The table came from immunoSEQ multiplex PCR; TCRdb's copy has only in-frame clones and leaves some out. This sample has around 69,000 clones; 84% occur once, and the top ten carry 1.5% to 2%. As concerns this clone: Its antigen is unidentified. One junction end does not reproduce the germline sequence, and a read error may be involved.

Material: CD4+ or CD8+ T cells sorted from blood, obtained in a trial of the OX40 agonist ivuxolimab. The source of this sequence is an adult with an advanced solid tumor such as melanoma, head and neck, liver or kidney cancer.

Here the CDR3 DNA reads TGTGCCAGCAGCTACCCCGGGTCCGGCGAGCTGTTTTTT. This codes for CASSYPGSGELFF. V and J are TRBV5-6 and TRBJ2-2; no definite D call. Per the germline V gene, CDR1 is SGHDT and CDR2 is YYEEEE. The CDR3 contains 13 residues.